Each of the 14 T cell receptor beta chains below was sequenced from the same sample in a study of metastatic and nonmetastatic thyroid tumors. TCRdb re-called clones via MiXCR from the PCR reads. The sample records some 84,000 clones, less than 10% being singletons. Patients underwent thyroid surgery, and none had received any treatment before it. Sequenced material: blood. The receptors were sampled from a female donor with papillary thyroid cancer or a benign thyroid nodule (not recorded which). Some clones in this sample may be carry-over from other donors' samples.

This clone was counted at least ten times. The chain carries TRBV7-9 and TRBJ2-7; D is undetermined. CDR3 length: 15 residues. Trimming pared 4 bases from V and 0 bases from J, leaving 13 bases between. The germline CDR1 and CDR2 sequences are SEHNR and FQNEAQ (reference sequence). The CDR3 here is CASSSGREASYEQYF. The CDR3 DNA reads as TGTGCCAGCAGCTCGGGTCGTGAGGCCTCCTACGAGCAGTACTTC.

With respect to this clone: The junction differs from germline at one of its ends, possibly a read error. This chain uses TRBV5-1 with TRBJ1-6, with a possible D match to TRBD1 (6 bases). The CDR3 length is 16 residues. Germline CDR1 is SGHRS and CDR2 is YFSETQ. The CDR3 loop reads CASSFRRQAYSSPLHF. The CDR3 coding sequence is TGCGCCAGCAGCTTTCGGCGACAGGCCTATAGTTCACCCCTCCACTTT.

This rearrangement joins TRBV6-1 to TRBJ1-1, with D uncertain. The CDR3 contains 15 residues. V lost 5 bases, J lost 8 bases, and 21 bases lay in between. The germline V gene encodes CDR1 MNHNS and CDR2 SASEGT. CDR3 region: CASSRTAERVSEAFF. The CDR3 DNA sequence: TGTGCCAGCAGTAGAACAGCGGAGAGGGTGTCGGAAGCTTTCTTT.

This clone came up many times. The genes are TRBV5-1 and TRBJ2-1; D may be TRBD2 (6 bases). The germline V and J ends were trimmed by 0 bases and 6 bases, with 10 bases remaining between them. Germline CDR1 reads SGHRS; CDR2 reads YFSETQ. The length of the CDR3 is 14 residues. CDR3 protein: CASSLGGGLNEQFF. The CDR3 DNA is TGCGCCAGCAGCTTGGGTGGGGGACTCAATGAGCAGTTCTTC.

V gene TRBV6-2 or TRBV6-3 combines with J gene TRBJ1-6, with D maybe TRBD1 (6 bases). The CDR3 totals 15 residues. V shed 2 bases and J shed 4 bases, with 9 bases lying between them. Germline CDR1 reads MNHEY; CDR2 reads SVGEGT. In nucleotides, the CDR3 is TGTGCCAGCAGTTACACTGGACAGTATAATTCACCCCTCCACTTT. Translated, it gives CASSYTGQYNSPLHF.

This clone was counted only a few times. Being one base from a much bigger clone, this may be a read error. J is TRBJ2-7 and V is TRBV10-3, with a weak D call TRBD1 (5 bases). The CDR3 is made up of 12 amino acids. CDR1 is ENHRY and CDR2 is SYGVKD in the germline V gene. The CDR3 region is CAISEGANEKYF. CDR3 nucleotide sequence: TGTGCCATCAGTGAGGGGGCCAACGAGAAGTACTTC.

This clone appeared many times. The chain couples TRBV12-3 or TRBV12-4 to TRBJ1-5; maybe TRBD1 (6 bases). V shed 2 bases and J shed 6 bases, with 17 bases lying between them. CDR3 length equals 16 residues. The CDR3 coding sequence is TGTGCCAGCAGTTTAAGGATACAGGGATTTGGTCAGCCCCAGCATTTT. Amino acid sequence: CASSLRIQGFGQPQHF.

The table lists this clone with many counts. CDR3 DNA: TGTGCCAGCAGTGAAGACAGAACAGCCTACAATGAGCAGTTCTTC. It specifies CASSEDRTAYNEQFF. This chain links TRBV6-1 with TRBJ2-1; D remains unclear. Germline V lookup: CDR1 MNHNS, CDR2 SASEGT. The CDR3 contains 15 residues. V lost 1 base and J 2 bases, leaving 9 bases between the germline ends.

This clone has ten or more counts. The gene calls are TRBV20-1 and TRBJ1-2, with D perhaps matching TRBD1 (5 bases). Trimming removed 2 bases from V and 4 bases from J, with 20 bases in between. This CDR3 contains 16 residues. Germline CDR1 DFQATT, CDR2 SNEGSKA (reference sequence). Here the CDR3 reads CSARTSRDGGVYGYTF. For the CDR3, the DNA is TGCAGTGCTAGAACATCCCGGGACGGTGGGGTCTATGGCTACACCTTC.

Many counts were recorded for this clone. This rearrangement joins TRBV5-1 to TRBJ1-1; 9 bases map to TRBD1. Germline-derived CDR1 and CDR2 are SGHRS and YFSETQ. The V segment lost 4 bases and the J segment 2 bases; nucleotides outside the gene matches: 3. The length of the CDR3 is 14 residues. CDR3 in amino acids: CASSGTGGNTEAFF. CDR3 coding DNA: TGCGCCAGCAGCGGTACAGGGGGCAACACTGAAGCTTTCTTT. Complete variable domain (other parts from reference TRBV5-1 and TRBJ1-1): KAGVTQTPRYLIKTRGQQVTLSCSPISGHRSVSWYQQTPGQGLQFLFEYFSETQRNKGNFPGRFSGRQFSNSRSEMNVSTLELGDSALYLCASSGTGGNTEAFFGQGTRLTVV.

This clone was observed many times. The V gene is TRBV6-1, the J gene TRBJ1-1, with a possible D match to TRBD1 (6 bases). Trimming took 4 bases from V and 4 from J, leaving 19 bases between them. The CDR3 loop spans 16 amino acids. Germline values: CDR1 MNHNS, CDR2 SASEGT. The CDR3 nucleotides read TGTGCCAGCAGTGCCCGCGGGGGGGGCGCGGTCACTGAAGCTTTCTTT. This encodes CASSARGGGAVTEAFF.

This clone ranks as medium-sized (0.01 to 0.1%). The chain uses TRBV6-1 and TRBJ2-7; the match to TRBD1 covers 9 bases. Germline lookup yields CDR1 MNHNS and CDR2 SASEGT. V dropped 5 bases and J dropped 4; count of bases not matched to a gene: 6. This CDR3 comprises 14 residues. The CDR3 here is CASSSGTGKYEQYF. The CDR3 nucleotides read TGTGCCAGCAGTTCGGGGACAGGGAAATACGAGCAGTACTTC.

Many counts were recorded for this clone. The chain joins TRBV18 to TRBJ1-1; TRBD1 agrees at 7 bases. The CDR3 has 15 residues. Looked up from germline, CDR1 is KGHSH and CDR2 is LQKENI. Trimming cost V 3 bases and J 0 bases; bases outside gene matches: 4. In DNA form, the CDR3 reads TGTGCCAGCTCACCTTCGGGACAGTTGAACACTGAAGCTTTCTTT. Its protein product is CASSPSGQLNTEAFF. Full variable domain (remainder filled in from reference TRBV18 and TRBJ1-1): NAGVMQNPRHLVRRRGQEARLRCSPMKGHSHVYWYRQLPEEGLKFMVYLQKENIIDESGMPKERFSAEFPKEGPSILRIQQVVRGDSAAYFCASSPSGQLNTEAFFGQGTRLTVV.

This clone was observed at least ten times. The chain joins TRBV18 to TRBJ1-2; TRBD1 agrees at 7 bases. This CDR3 region has 14 residues. The germline V gene encodes CDR1 KGHSH and CDR2 LQKENI. The V gene end was trimmed by 6 bases and the J gene end by 6 bases; junction bases not matched to a gene: 10. CDR3 residues: CASSPFDRVDGYTF. The CDR3 nucleotides read TGTGCCAGCTCCCCCTTCGACAGGGTAGATGGCTACACCTTC. The whole variable domain, filled in from reference TRBV18 and TRBJ1-2, reads NAGVMQNPRHLVRRRGQEARLRCSPMKGHSHVYWYRQLPEEGLKFMVYLQKENIIDESGMPKERFSAEFPKEGPSILRIQQVVRGDSAAYFCASSPFDRVDGYTFGSGTRLTVV.